This entry describes one T cell receptor (beta chain). As yet, its antigen is unknown. V was cut by 6 bases and J by 1 base, with 18 bases left in between. This CDR3 has 16 amino acids. The germline V gene has CDR1 KGHSH and CDR2 LQKENI. The sample belongs to a study of T cells after posttransplantation cyclophosphamide. Findings and limits, study-wide: Skin or GI-infiltrating T cells shared few TRB sequences with blood.

Clones were sequenced by immunoSEQ multiplex PCR, and TCRdb holds only the in-frame ones, with some missing. The table includes some 15,000 clones, roughly 80% detected once. A marrow graft followed busulfan-fludarabine conditioning, with cyclophosphamide on days +3 and +4. Sequencing was performed on CD8+ T cells sorted from PBMCs, taken around 2,000 days after a stem cell transplant with posttransplant cyclophosphamide. This sequence joins TRBV18 and TRBJ2-5; tentative D call: TRBD1 (5 bases). The clonotype originates from a female patient in her thirties or forties who received an allogeneic stem cell transplant from a related donor, was CMV-positive, and had no GVHD. Some T cells may be transferred from the graft donor. CDR3 DNA sequence: TGTGCCAGCTCCTTAAGACCGAGACAGCTCCAAGAGACCCAGTACTTC. This gives the protein CASSLRPRQLQETQYF. Together with reference TRBV18 and TRBJ2-5, the CDR3 gives the full variable domain: NAGVMQNPRHLVRRRGQEARLRCSPMKGHSHVYWYRQLPEEGLKFMVYLQKENIIDESGMPKERFSAEFPKEGPSILRIQQVVRGDSAAYFCASSLRPRQLQETQYFGPGTRLLVL.